This note documents a single T cell receptor (beta chain) sequence. This CDR3 region has 12 residues. The germline V and J ends were trimmed by 5 bases and 2 bases, with 4 bases remaining between them. Original processing notes: Amplified reference gene primers provided the basis for estimating nucleated cell counts. Data came from immunoSEQ multiplex PCR; TCRdb stores just in-frame clones and leaves some out. V, J and clone size reflect that table, while D and trimming were determined from the DNA. Among about 150,000 clones, roughly 74% were seen once, and the ten largest hold approximately 15%. The data are from a study of blood T cell repertoires in COVID-19.

The sample was peripheral blood. The V gene is TRBV12-3 or TRBV12-4, the J gene TRBJ2-1; no reliable D call. This TCR came from a woman older than 75 with acute or convalescent COVID-19. The CDR3 protein is CASSRAYNEQFF. The CDR3 nucleotides read TGTGCCAGCAGTCGGGCCTACAATGAGCAGTTCTTC.